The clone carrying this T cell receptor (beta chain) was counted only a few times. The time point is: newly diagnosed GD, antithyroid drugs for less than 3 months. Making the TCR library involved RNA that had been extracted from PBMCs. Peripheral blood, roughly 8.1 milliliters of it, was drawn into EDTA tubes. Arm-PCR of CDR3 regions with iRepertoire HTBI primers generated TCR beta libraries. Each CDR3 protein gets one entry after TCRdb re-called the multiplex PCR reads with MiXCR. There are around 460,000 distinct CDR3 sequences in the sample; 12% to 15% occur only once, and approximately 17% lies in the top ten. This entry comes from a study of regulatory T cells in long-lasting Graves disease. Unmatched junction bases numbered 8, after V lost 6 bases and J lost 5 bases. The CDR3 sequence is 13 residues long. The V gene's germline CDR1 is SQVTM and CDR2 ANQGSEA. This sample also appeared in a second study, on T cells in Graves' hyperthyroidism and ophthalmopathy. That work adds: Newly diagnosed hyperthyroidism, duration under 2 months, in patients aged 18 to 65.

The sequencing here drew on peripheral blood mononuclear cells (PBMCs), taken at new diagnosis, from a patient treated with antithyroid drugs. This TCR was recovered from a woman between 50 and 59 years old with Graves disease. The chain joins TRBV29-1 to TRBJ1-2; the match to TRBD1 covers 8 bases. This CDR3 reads CSVETGENYGYTF. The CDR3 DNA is TGCAGCGTAGAGACAGGGGAGAATTATGGCTACACCTTC.